The 13 T cell receptor beta chains reported below all come from one sample, sequenced in a study of cytomegalovirus exposure and HLA in healthy donors. PCR employed 60 Vbeta and 13 Jbeta primers. Some clones are missing from TCRdb's copy, which holds only in-frame ones; the method was immunoSEQ multiplex PCR. The table shows approximately 100,000 clones, with roughly 69% occurring only once. The sample comprised PBMCs. The receptors were gathered from a man between 25 and 39 years old in good health and CMV-seropositive.

The V and J genes are TRBV6-1 and TRBJ1-4; tentative D call: TRBD1 (6 bases). CDR3 length: 15 residues. Trimming took 1 base from V and 4 from J, leaving 10 bases between them. Per the germline V gene, CDR1 is MNHNS and CDR2 is SASEGT. CDR3: CASSEVGRGNEKLFF. The CDR3 nucleotides are TGTGCCAGCAGTGAAGTAGGCAGGGGTAATGAAAAACTGTTTTTT.

J is TRBJ2-5 and V is TRBV4-2, with 15 bases matching TRBD2. Germline values: CDR1 LGHNA, CDR2 YNFKEQ. J gave up 5 bases and V 0 bases, and 4 bases lay outside the gene matches. The CDR3 is 17 residues long. This CDR3 is CASSQDGLAGGLETQYF. The CDR3 region has the DNA TGTGCCAGCAGCCAAGATGGACTAGCGGGGGGGCTTGAGACCCAGTACTTC.

The CDR3 reads CASSPDRNTGELFF. The CDR3 DNA reads TGTGCCAGCTCACCAGACAGGAACACCGGGGAGCTGTTTTTT. This chain links TRBV18 with TRBJ2-2; a weak D match, TRBD1 (5 bases). The V end was cut by 2 bases, the J end by 1 base, with 5 bases between. The CDR3 loop spans 14 amino acids. Germline V CDR1 and CDR2: KGHSH, LQKENI.

Only one count was recorded for this clone. The J gene is TRBJ1-4, the V gene TRBV30; D gene uncertain. CDR1 and CDR2 from the germline V gene are GTSNPN and SVGIG (reference sequence). The V and J ends lost 2 bases and 8 bases respectively, with 12 bases between them. This CDR3 is 13 amino acids long. The chain's CDR3 is CAWSPLSGEKLFF. CDR3 DNA: TGTGCCTGGAGTCCACTGTCGGGAGAAAAACTGTTTTTT.

The V and J genes are TRBV9 and TRBJ1-3; D is perhaps TRBD1 (5 bases). The CDR3 length is 13 residues. Germline CDR1 and CDR2: SGDLS and YYNGEE. Trimming took 3 bases from V and 8 from J, leaving 12 bases between them. Here the CDR3 DNA reads TGTGCCAGCAGCGGACCAGGGTTGTACACCATATATTTT. This sequence encodes CASSGPGLYTIYF.

The J gene is TRBJ2-1, the V gene TRBV5-5, with a weak D call TRBD2 (7 bases). V shed 2 bases and J shed 8 bases, with 14 bases lying between them. CDR1 SGHKS and CDR2 YYEKEE come from the germline V gene (reference sequence). This CDR3 has 14 residues. In nucleotides, the CDR3 is TGTGCCAGCAGCTTCCTTGGGGGGGCGGATGAGCAGTTCTTC. Protein: CASSFLGGADEQFF.

This clone was observed a few times. This chain links TRBV19 with TRBJ1-3; D is uncertain. The CDR3 is 15 amino acids. V was clipped by 3 bases and J by 2 bases, with 11 bases between them. Germline CDR1 reads LNHDA; CDR2 reads SQIVND (reference sequence). The CDR3 reads CASSIEGRTGNTIYF. DNA of the CDR3: TGTGCCAGTAGTATCGAGGGTAGGACTGGAAACACCATATATTTT.

The rearrangement joins TRBV7-2 to TRBJ1-1, with TRBD1 identical over 10 bases. Germline V gene data show CDR1 as SGHTA and CDR2 as FQGNSA. Trimming took 3 bases from V and 9 from J; bases not matched to a gene: 10. This CDR3 has 15 residues. CDR3 nucleotides: TGTGCCAGCAGCTTGGATCTACCGGGACAGGGGAAAGCTTTCTTT. It specifies CASSLDLPGQGKAFF.

V gene TRBV7-9 combines with J gene TRBJ2-1; no definite D call. The CDR3 sequence is 12 residues long. V lost 7 bases to trimming and J lost 8 bases, with 12 bases between them. The V gene's germline CDR1 is SEHNR and CDR2 FQNEAQ (reference sequence). In nucleotides, the CDR3 is TGTGCCAGCACCTACTATCCCGATGAGCAGTTCTTC. Protein product: CASTYYPDEQFF. Using reference TRBV7-9 and TRBJ2-1 for the parts outside the CDR3, the full variable domain is DTGVSQNPRHKITKRGQNVTFRCDPISEHNRLYWYRQTLGQGPEFLTYFQNEAQLEKSRLLSDRFSAERPKGSFSTLEIQRTEQGDSAMYLCASTYYPDEQFFGPGTRLTVL.

The chain links TRBV6-1 to TRBJ2-7; TRBD1 agrees at 8 bases. The J segment lost 6 bases and the V segment lost 4 bases, leaving 11 bases of the junction unmatched. Germline lookup yields CDR1 MNHNS and CDR2 SASEGT. This CDR3 is built from 15 residues. The CDR3: CASSGGGTGGLEQYF. The CDR3 DNA reads TGTGCCAGCAGTGGAGGGGGGACAGGTGGTCTCGAGCAGTACTTC.

V is TRBV11-3 and J is TRBJ2-5; a weak D match, TRBD2 (5 bases). CDR1 is SGHNT, CDR2 YENEEA, per germline. V was clipped by 5 bases and J by 1 base, with 14 bases between them. The CDR3 loop spans 15 amino acids. The CDR3 DNA reads as TGTGCCAGCAGCCCCACGGGAACGTTCCAAGAGACCCAGTACTTC. Encoded protein: CASSPTGTFQETQYF.

The chain is built from TRBV20-1 and TRBJ1-2; D is perhaps TRBD1 (6 bases). Trimming took 4 bases from V and 8 from J, leaving 11 bases between them. CDR3 length equals 11 residues. Germline V gene sequence: CDR1 DFQATT, CDR2 SNEGSKA (reference sequence). DNA of the CDR3: TGCAGTGCTACCAGGGGCCGGGGCTACACCTTC. This gives the protein CSATRGRGYTF.

The chain employs TRBV9 and TRBJ2-5; 14 bases fit TRBD2. The V segment lost 2 bases and the J segment 8 bases; nucleotides outside the gene matches: 2. The CDR3 is 14 residues long. Germline V lookup: CDR1 SGDLS, CDR2 YYNGEE. The CDR3 DNA reads TGTGCCAGCAGCGTCGGGACTAGCGGGGGAACCCAGTACTTC. As protein: CASSVGTSGGTQYF.